The clone carrying this TCR beta chain was picked up many times. With MiXCR, TCRdb called clones anew from the PCR reads. The table shows around 13,000 clones, with 9% to 14% occurring only once. CDR3 length equals 11 residues. V lost 5 bases, J lost 7 bases, and 5 bases lay in between. Per the germline V gene, CDR1 is MDHEN and CDR2 is SYDVKM. Patients were all untreated before their thyroid surgery. This sample is drawn from a study of metastatic and nonmetastatic thyroid tumors. This TCR was sampled from a female donor with papillary thyroid cancer or a benign thyroid nodule (not recorded which). Some clones in this sample may be carry-over from other donors' samples. The material sequenced was blood. The rearrangement joins TRBV28 to TRBJ1-4; D call uncertain. In DNA form, the CDR3 reads TGTGCCAGCAGTAGCGTTGAAAAACTGTTTTTT. Translation gives CASSSVEKLFF.